The 5 T cell receptor beta chains in this list originate from one sample, sequenced in a study of T-cell memory formation after mild COVID-19. MiXCR was run by TCRdb on the 5' RACE reads, yielding one entry per CDR3 protein. The table lists around 310,000 distinct CDR3 sequences, less than 20% of them singletons. Sequencing was performed on PBMCs or a T cell subset sorted from them (not recorded which). Source of these receptors: a man aged 18 to 35 who had mild COVID-19 (a few samples of this study predate the infection). Cell type and time point are not known.

There are a few counts of this clonotype. The CDR3 here is CASSQDLRRAYGYTF. The CDR3 bases are TGTGCCAGCAGCCAAGATCTCCGACGGGCCTATGGCTACACCTTC. This chain connects TRBV4-2 to TRBJ1-2; D gene ambiguous. Germline CDR1 and CDR2: LGHNA and YNFKEQ. Trimming cost V 0 bases and J 4 bases, with 12 bases left between them. The CDR3 spans 15 residues.

The genes are TRBV7-9 and TRBJ1-1; a possible D gene is TRBD1 (5 bases). Trimming cost V 5 bases and J 6 bases, with 19 bases left between them. Germline V gene lookup returns CDR1 SEHNR and CDR2 FQNEAQ (reference sequence). This CDR3 has 15 residues. This chain's CDR3 is CASSPTWGKVAEAFF. CDR3 in DNA: TGTGCCAGCAGCCCGACGTGGGGGAAAGTCGCTGAAGCTTTCTTT. Looking up the rest from reference TRBV7-9 and TRBJ1-1 gives the full variable domain: DTGVSQNPRHKITKRGQNVTFRCDPISEHNRLYWYRQTLGQGPEFLTYFQNEAQLEKSRLLSDRFSAERPKGSFSTLEIQRTEQGDSAMYLCASSPTWGKVAEAFFGQGTRLTVV.

The V gene is TRBV2, the J gene TRBJ2-6; a weak D match, TRBD1 (6 bases). Trimming took off 7 bases at V and 0 bases at J, with 13 bases between the two ends. Germline CDR1 SNHLY, CDR2 FYNNEI. This CDR3 has 16 residues. This CDR3 reads CASNLQGNSGANVLTF. DNA for the CDR3: TGTGCCAGCAACCTCCAGGGGAACTCTGGGGCCAACGTCCTGACTTTC.

The chain couples TRBV27 to TRBJ1-2, with 8 bases identical to TRBD1. J gave up 4 bases and V 8 bases, and 6 bases lay outside the gene matches. CDR3 length: 13 amino acids. Germline-derived CDR1 and CDR2 are MNHEY and SMNVEV (reference sequence). This chain's CDR3 is CASGPGGFYGYTF. The CDR3 coding sequence is TGTGCCAGCGGACCAGGGGGCTTCTATGGCTACACCTTC.

This sequence joins TRBV4-2 and TRBJ2-7; D may be TRBD2 (7 bases). V lost 4 bases and J 2 bases, leaving 21 bases between the germline ends. The CDR3 spans 17 residues. Germline assignment: CDR1 LGHNA and CDR2 YNFKEQ. CDR3 DNA: TGTGCCAGCAGCCCCCGCGGGAACGGGGGGCTGACCTACGAGCAGTACTTC. It translates to CASSPRGNGGLTYEQYF.